This is a list of T cell receptor beta chains from one sample in a study of cytomegalovirus exposure and HLA in healthy donors. Sequencing used immunoSEQ multiplex PCR; TCRdb keeps in-frame clones, though not all of them. The data hold more than 100,000 clones, with approximately 15% observed a single time. The specimen sequenced was PBMCs. The source is a woman under 30 in good health and CMV-seronegative. The CDR3 runs from the conserved cysteine through the conserved F or W. Where a row states a size, it is once, few, many or the class of an expanded clone; other rows omit it.

CDR3 protein | J gene | clone size | V gene
CASSATGTYEQYF | . | . | TRBV6-1
CASSPPAGGSETQYF | TRBJ2-5 | . | TRBV7-9
CASRYRGLSNQPQHF | TRBJ1-5 | . | TRBV10-1
CASSARDYRSTDTQYF | TRBJ2-3 | . | TRBV2
CASSLGGAGANVLTF | TRBJ2-6 | . | TRBV7-9
CASSLGGTGDQPQHF | TRBJ1-5 | few | TRBV27
CASSPRVSTDTQYF | TRBJ2-3 | few | TRBV23-1
CASSYESGRAANTGELFF | TRBJ2-2 | few | TRBV5-1
CASSPRTTGTGEAFF | TRBJ1-1 | few | TRBV5-5
CSVEGSGGIEQFF | TRBJ2-1 | few | TRBV29-1
CAWRDGAGGQYNEQFF | TRBJ2-1 | . | TRBV30
CASSSQGHNEQFF | TRBJ2-1 | . | TRBV7-7
CASSPGNQPQHF | TRBJ1-5 | few | TRBV11-2
CASSSQGQGGYGYTF | TRBJ1-2 | . | TRBV27
CASRYSQGYEQYF | TRBJ2-7 | . | TRBV6-1
CASSLVRGGPYEQYF | TRBJ2-7 | . | TRBV28
CASSQDRTGLGNTIYF | TRBJ1-3 | . | TRBV4-3
CASSADRVYGYTF | TRBJ1-2 | . | TRBV5-6
CASSLGGGQIYGYTF | TRBJ1-2 | . | TRBV7-2
CASSLGTGGKFF | TRBJ2-1 | few | TRBV5-1
CASSLMGQSTDTQYF | TRBJ2-3 | few | TRBV7-3
CASSPRRTSDLNTEAFF | TRBJ1-1 | . | TRBV7-9
CASSLGPAYDRGLSYNEQFF | TRBJ2-1 | few | TRBV13
CASSLAQDSQETQYF | TRBJ2-5 | . | TRBV13
CASIRLYRGNYGYTF | TRBJ1-2 | . | TRBV2
CASSPPDRINEKLFF | TRBJ1-4 | . | TRBV28
CAISTGQGAYGYTF | TRBJ1-2 | . | TRBV10-3
CATSRDFRGEQYF | TRBJ2-7 | few | TRBV15
CASSPPNTKSGYTF | TRBJ1-2 | . | TRBV18
CASSIRGGGETQYF | TRBJ2-5 | few | TRBV19
CASSLKAGVRTGELFF | TRBJ2-2 | . | TRBV7-9